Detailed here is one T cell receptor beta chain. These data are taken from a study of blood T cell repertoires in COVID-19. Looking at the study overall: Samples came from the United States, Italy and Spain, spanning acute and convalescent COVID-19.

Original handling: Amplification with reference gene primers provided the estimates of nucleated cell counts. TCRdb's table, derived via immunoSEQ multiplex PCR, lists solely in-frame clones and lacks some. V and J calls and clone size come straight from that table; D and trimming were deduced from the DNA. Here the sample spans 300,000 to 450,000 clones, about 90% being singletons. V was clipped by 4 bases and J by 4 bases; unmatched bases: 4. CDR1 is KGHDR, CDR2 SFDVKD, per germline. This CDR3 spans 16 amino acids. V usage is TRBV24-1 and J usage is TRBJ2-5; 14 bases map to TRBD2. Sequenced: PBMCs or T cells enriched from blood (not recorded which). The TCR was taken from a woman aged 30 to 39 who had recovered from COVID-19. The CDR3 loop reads CATSDRLAGGRETQYF. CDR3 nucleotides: TGTGCCACCAGTGACCGACTAGCGGGGGGGCGAGAGACCCAGTACTTC.